The rows below give T cell receptor beta chains drawn from one sample of a study of vaccination effects on CD4 cells after COVID-19. TCRdb's table, derived via immunoSEQ multiplex PCR, lists solely in-frame clones and lacks some. The sample records 20,000 to 30,000 clones, roughly 80% being singletons. Their target antigens are unknown. This specimen was CD4+ T cells from PBMCs cultured with HCoV-NL63 spike peptides, taken after COVID-19 vaccination. These receptors came from a human donor who received a COVID-19 vaccine. The CDR3 runs from the conserved cysteine through the conserved F or W. D genes are given only for firm matches. For some rows the clone size is stated as once, few or many, or as a class when expanded; others skip it.

CDR3: CASRGGWAYNEQFF; DNA: TGTGCCAGCCGGGGCGGTTGGGCTTACAATGAGCAGTTCTTC; D: .; J: TRBJ2-1; V: TRBV2; size: .
CDR3: CASSRIGDPSNQPQHF; DNA: TGTGCCAGCAGCCGCATTGGGGACCCAAGCAATCAGCCCCAGCATTTT; D: .; J: TRBJ1-5; V: TRBV28; size: .
CDR3: CASSLKPGPSYEQYF; DNA: TGTGCCAGCAGCTTAAAACCGGGGCCTTCCTACGAGCAGTACTTC; D: .; J: TRBJ2-7; V: TRBV11-2; size: .
CDR3: CASSLGSSGRISQETQYF; DNA: TGTGCCAGCAGTCTAGGGTCTAGCGGGAGGATCTCGCAAGAGACCCAGTACTTC; D: TRBD2; J: TRBJ2-5; V: TRBV7-9; size: .
CDR3: CASSLNVVTSGGYEQYF; DNA: TGTGCCAGCAGCTTGAACGTAGTGACTAGCGGGGGCTACGAGCAGTACTTC; D: TRBD2; J: TRBJ2-7; V: TRBV7-9; size: few
CDR3: CSASSGPVAKNIQYF; DNA: TGCAGTGCTAGTTCGGGGCCCGTAGCCAAAAACATTCAGTACTTC; D: .; J: TRBJ2-4; V: TRBV20-1; size: once
CDR3: CATSDLMGQGRSNQPQHF; DNA: TGTGCCACCAGTGATCTAATGGGACAGGGAAGGAGCAATCAGCCCCAGCATTTT; D: TRBD1; J: TRBJ1-5; V: TRBV24-1; size: once
CDR3: CASSPGTGGGRYTF; DNA: TGTGCCAGCTCACCAGGGACAGGGGGCGGCCGCTACACCTTC; D: TRBD1; J: TRBJ1-2; V: TRBV18; size: few
CDR3: CASSVSSGSYNEQFF; DNA: TGTGCCAGCAGTGTGTCCAGCGGCAGTTACAATGAGCAGTTCTTC; D: .; J: TRBJ2-1; V: TRBV2; size: .
CDR3: CASSPAALADYEQYF; DNA: TGTGCCAGCAGCCCTGCGGCACTAGCGGACTACGAGCAGTACTTC; D: TRBD2; J: TRBJ2-7; V: TRBV7-9; size: .
CDR3: CASSQDPGLGNTIYF; DNA: TGTGCCAGCAGCCAAGATCCAGGACTTGGAAACACCATATATTTT; D: .; J: TRBJ1-3; V: TRBV4-2; size: .
CDR3: CASSPQGYSTEAFF; DNA: TGTGCCAGCAGCCCGCAGGGATATAGCACTGAAGCTTTCTTT; D: .; J: TRBJ1-1; V: TRBV3-1/TRBV3-2; size: .
CDR3: CASSPDRGYGTEAFF; DNA: TGTGCCAGCAGCCCTGACAGGGGGTATGGCACTGAAGCTTTCTTT; D: TRBD1; J: TRBJ1-1; V: TRBV5-4; size: .
CDR3: CASSPGTGRTNTEAFF; DNA: TGCGCCAGCAGCCCCGGGACAGGGCGTACGAACACTGAAGCTTTCTTT; D: TRBD1; J: TRBJ1-1; V: TRBV5-1; size: .
CDR3: CASSRTGRTQYF; DNA: TGTGCCAGCAGTCGCACAGGACGGACCCAGTACTTC; D: .; J: TRBJ2-5; V: TRBV28; size: few
CDR3: CASSPQPGLATYEQYF; DNA: TGCGCCAGCAGCCCTCAACCGGGACTAGCGACCTACGAGCAGTACTTC; D: TRBD2; J: TRBJ2-7; V: TRBV5-1; size: .
CDR3: CASSQGGGETQYF; DNA: TGTGCCAGCAGTCAGGGGGGCGGAGAGACCCAGTACTTC; D: .; J: TRBJ2-5; V: TRBV2; size: .
CDR3: CASSQFSGVEAFF; DNA: TGTGCCAGCAGCCAATTTTCGGGGGTCGAAGCTTTCTTT; D: .; J: TRBJ1-1; V: TRBV3-1/TRBV3-2; size: once
CDR3: CAISSNYGYTF; DNA: TGTGCCATCAGCTCTAACTATGGCTACACCTTC; D: .; J: TRBJ1-2; V: TRBV10-3; size: .
CDR3: CAISGTGGVGQPQHF; DNA: TGTGCCATCAGTGGGACAGGGGGCGTTGGCCAGCCCCAGCATTTT; D: TRBD1; J: TRBJ1-5; V: TRBV10-3; size: .
CDR3: CASQLRRGRNYGYTF; DNA: TGTGCCAGTCAGTTACGCCGAGGCAGGAACTATGGCTACACCTTC; D: .; J: TRBJ1-2; V: TRBV6-6; size: .
CDR3: CASSEGLAGGRVRETQYF; DNA: TGTGCCAGCAGTGAGGGACTAGCGGGGGGGAGGGTTCGAGAGACCCAGTACTTC; D: TRBD2; J: TRBJ2-5; V: TRBV6-1; size: .
CDR3: CASNRQGPNTEAFF; DNA: TGTGCCAGCAACCGGCAGGGCCCGAACACTGAAGCTTTCTTT; D: .; J: TRBJ1-1; V: TRBV27; size: .
CDR3: CASSYEGVGELFF; DNA: TGTGCCAGCAGTTACGAAGGCGTCGGGGAGCTGTTTTTT; D: .; J: TRBJ2-2; V: TRBV6-6; size: few
CDR3: CASSQVGLAVQETQYF; DNA: TGCGCCAGCAGCCAAGTTGGACTAGCGGTCCAAGAGACCCAGTACTTC; D: TRBD2; J: TRBJ2-5; V: TRBV4-1; size: .
CDR3: CASSFGTKQGYTF; DNA: TGTGCCAGCAGCTTCGGGACAAAGCAGGGCTACACCTTC; D: .; J: TRBJ1-2; V: TRBV7-2; size: once
CDR3: CAAQGTDLAGNTIYF; DNA: TGTGCCGCCCAGGGGACTGATTTGGCTGGAAACACCATATATTTT; D: .; J: TRBJ1-3; V: TRBV10-3; size: .
CDR3: CASSAQSGTPRAFF; DNA: TGTGCCAGCAGCGCACAATCCGGGACCCCTCGAGCTTTCTTT; D: .; J: TRBJ1-1; V: TRBV27; size: .
CDR3: CASRDRSTNEKLFF; DNA: TGTGCCAGCAGGGACAGATCAACTAATGAAAAACTGTTTTTT; D: .; J: TRBJ1-4; V: TRBV2; size: .
CDR3: CASSEQGAINEKLFF; DNA: TGTGCCAGCAGTGAACAGGGGGCCATTAATGAAAAACTGTTTTTT; D: TRBD1; J: TRBJ1-4; V: TRBV28; size: few
CDR3: CASSGLDWGEFF; DNA: TGTGCCAGCAGCGGCCTCGACTGGGGTGAGTTCTTC; D: .; J: TRBJ2-1; V: TRBV6-5; size: few
CDR3: CASSQVPGPSRGYTF; DNA: TGCGCCAGCAGCCAAGTTCCGGGGCCGTCTAGGGGCTACACCTTC; D: .; J: TRBJ1-2; V: TRBV4-1; size: .
CDR3: CASRSGDPRLSYEQYF; DNA: TGCGCCAGCCGCAGCGGGGACCCCAGGCTCTCCTACGAGCAGTACTTC; D: TRBD2; J: TRBJ2-7; V: TRBV4-1; size: .
CDR3: CASSTGQGPGEKLFF; DNA: TGTGCCAGCAGTACTGGACAGGGGCCGGGGGAAAAACTGTTTTTT; D: TRBD1; J: TRBJ1-4; V: TRBV28; size: .
CDR3: CAWSVLWTGEPYGYTF; DNA: TGTGCCTGGAGTGTACTTTGGACAGGGGAACCCTATGGCTACACCTTC; D: TRBD1; J: TRBJ1-2; V: TRBV30; size: .
CDR3: CATSDGTGGIVNEQFF; DNA: TGTGCCACCAGTGATGGGACAGGGGGAATAGTAAATGAGCAGTTCTTC; D: TRBD1; J: TRBJ2-1; V: TRBV24-1; size: .
CDR3: CASSLDGSYNEQFF; DNA: TGTGCCAGCAGTTTAGATGGTTCCTACAATGAGCAGTTCTTC; D: .; J: TRBJ2-1; V: TRBV28; size: .
CDR3: CASSNRRTGNTEAFF; DNA: TGTGCCAGCAGCAACCGAAGGACAGGGAACACTGAAGCTTTCTTT; D: TRBD1; J: TRBJ1-1; V: TRBV13; size: few
CDR3: CASSLPPTYEQYF; DNA: TGTGCCAGCAGCTTACCTCCTACCTACGAGCAGTACTTC; D: .; J: TRBJ2-7; V: TRBV7-9; size: .
CDR3: CASSVRFSPNNEQFF; DNA: TGTGCCAGCAGCGTAAGGTTCTCCCCTAACAATGAGCAGTTCTTC; D: .; J: TRBJ2-1; V: TRBV9; size: .
CDR3: CAWGNGGGGYTF; DNA: TGTGCCTGGGGAAATGGCGGCGGGGGCTACACCTTC; D: .; J: TRBJ1-2; V: TRBV30; size: .
CDR3: CASSQDWIGGAYGYTF; DNA: TGTGCCAGCAGCCAAGATTGGATCGGGGGTGCCTATGGCTACACCTTC; D: .; J: TRBJ1-2; V: TRBV4-2; size: .
CDR3: CASSPKGVLREQYF; DNA: TGTGCCAGCAGTCCGAAAGGGGTCCTTCGTGAGCAGTACTTC; D: .; J: TRBJ2-7; V: TRBV5-4; size: once
CDR3: CASSLWENTEAFF; DNA: TGTGCCAGCAGCTTATGGGAGAACACTGAAGCTTTCTTT; D: .; J: TRBJ1-1; V: TRBV11-1; size: .
CDR3: CASSSGTRQETQYF; DNA: TGTGCCAGCAGCTCCGGGACTAGGCAAGAGACCCAGTACTTC; D: TRBD2; J: TRBJ2-5; V: TRBV5-4; size: .
CDR3: CASSVDPLAGGYEQYF; DNA: TGTGCCAGCAGCGTAGACCCACTAGCGGGTGGCTACGAGCAGTACTTC; D: TRBD2; J: TRBJ2-7; V: TRBV9; size: .
CDR3: CASSLLGGGSYEQYF; DNA: TGTGCCAGCAGTTTATTGGGGGGAGGGTCCTACGAGCAGTACTTC; D: TRBD2; J: TRBJ2-7; V: TRBV27; size: .
CDR3: CASRLAGDEQYF; DNA: TGTGCCAGCAGGCTAGCGGGAGACGAGCAGTACTTC; D: TRBD2; J: TRBJ2-7; V: TRBV28; size: .
CDR3: CASNSGGMKQPQHF; DNA: TGTGCCAGTAATTCAGGGGGCATGAAACAGCCCCAGCATTTT; D: TRBD1; J: TRBJ1-5; V: TRBV19; size: .
CDR3: CASTTGTDPRVEQFF; DNA: TGTGCCAGCACCACCGGGACGGACCCACGGGTTGAGCAGTTCTTC; D: .; J: TRBJ2-1; V: TRBV27; size: many
CDR3: CASSRNIGTTTDTQYF; DNA: TGTGCCAGCAGCCGCAACATTGGCACCACCACAGATACGCAGTATTTT; D: .; J: TRBJ2-3; V: TRBV7-9; size: few
CDR3: CASSPLPHGPPETDTQYF; DNA: TGTGCCAGCAGCCCCCTCCCTCATGGGCCGCCCGAAACAGATACGCAGTATTTT; D: .; J: TRBJ2-3; V: TRBV27; size: .
CDR3: CASSPWGGSNYGYTF; DNA: TGTGCCAGCTCACCATGGGGGGGATCTAACTATGGCTACACCTTC; D: .; J: TRBJ1-2; V: TRBV18; size: .
CDR3: CASSQVSLEEPQFF; DNA: TGTGCCAGCAGCCAAGTAAGTCTGGAGGAGCCGCAGTTCTTC; D: .; J: TRBJ2-1; V: TRBV4-2; size: few
CDR3: CASTLGEGTEAFF; DNA: TGTGCCAGCACCCTCGGGGAGGGCACTGAAGCTTTCTTT; D: .; J: TRBJ1-1; V: TRBV12-3/TRBV12-4; size: few
CDR3: CASSPREPGISPLHF; DNA: TGTGCCAGCAGCCCCCGTGAGCCTGGCATTTCACCCCTCCACTTT; D: .; J: TRBJ1-6; V: TRBV9; size: .
CDR3: CASSLAGASTDTQYF; DNA: TGTGCCAGCAGCTTAGCGGGGGCAAGCACAGATACGCAGTATTTT; D: .; J: TRBJ2-3; V: TRBV7-6; size: .
CDR3: CASSLGPSGSYEQYF; DNA: TGTGCCAGCAGCTTGGGTCCTAGCGGGAGCTACGAGCAGTACTTC; D: TRBD2; J: TRBJ2-7; V: TRBV5-6; size: .
CDR3: CASSFSRNEQFF; DNA: TGTGCCAGCAGCTTCTCTAGGAATGAGCAGTTCTTC; D: .; J: TRBJ2-1; V: TRBV7-2; size: .
CDR3: CASSPGTAGEKLFF; DNA: TGTGCCAGCAGCCCCGGGACCGCAGGGGAAAAACTGTTTTTT; D: .; J: TRBJ1-4; V: TRBV7-9; size: .